This record concerns one T cell receptor beta chain sequence. This sample stems from a study of cytotoxic CD8 clonotypes in ibrutinib-treated CLL. V shed 5 bases and J shed 3 bases, with 11 bases lying between them. Germline CDR1 reads LGHNA; CDR2 reads YNFKEQ. CDR3 length: 13 residues. Generated by immunoSEQ multiplex PCR, the TCRdb table keeps only in-frame clones and is missing some. The repertoire holds roughly 51,000 clones, with around half as singletons. The sample consisted of PBMCs, taken after 12 months of ibrutinib treatment. The V and J genes are TRBV4-2 and TRBJ2-7; D gene unclear. The receptor comes from a human donor with chronic lymphocytic leukemia. The CDR3 DNA is TGTGCCAGCAGCGTACAGACATTCTACGAGCAGTACTTC. Protein product: CASSVQTFYEQYF.